These 2 T cell receptor beta chains were all obtained from the same sample, sequenced in a study of identical twins. TCRdb redid the calling of the 5' RACE reads with MiXCR, one entry per CDR3 protein. The table includes about 490,000 distinct CDR3 sequences, around 15% detected once. In addition, the sample was reused for a study of yellow fever vaccine responses in identical twins.

The sequenced material came from CD4+ T cells sorted from blood. These TCRs come from a woman younger than 30 in good health.

The chain employs TRBV10-3 and TRBJ1-2; TRBD1 matches 9 bases. Looked up from germline, CDR1 is ENHRY and CDR2 is SYGVKD. Germline trimming cut 4 bases from V and 5 bases from J; bases unmatched to any gene: 5. The CDR3 has 14 amino acids. The CDR3 sequence: CAISVSQGAYGYTF. The CDR3 region has the DNA TGTGCCATCAGTGTCTCACAGGGGGCTTATGGCTACACCTTC.

This clonotype was detected a few times. V and J are TRBV19 and TRBJ1-1; D ambiguous. CDR3 length equals 15 residues. The germline CDR1 and CDR2 sequences are LNHDA and SQIVND (reference sequence). V was cut by 3 bases and J by 0 bases, with 11 bases left in between. The CDR3: CASSISGSLNTEAFF. The DNA of the CDR3 is TGTGCCAGTAGTATTTCAGGCAGCCTGAACACTGAAGCTTTCTTT.